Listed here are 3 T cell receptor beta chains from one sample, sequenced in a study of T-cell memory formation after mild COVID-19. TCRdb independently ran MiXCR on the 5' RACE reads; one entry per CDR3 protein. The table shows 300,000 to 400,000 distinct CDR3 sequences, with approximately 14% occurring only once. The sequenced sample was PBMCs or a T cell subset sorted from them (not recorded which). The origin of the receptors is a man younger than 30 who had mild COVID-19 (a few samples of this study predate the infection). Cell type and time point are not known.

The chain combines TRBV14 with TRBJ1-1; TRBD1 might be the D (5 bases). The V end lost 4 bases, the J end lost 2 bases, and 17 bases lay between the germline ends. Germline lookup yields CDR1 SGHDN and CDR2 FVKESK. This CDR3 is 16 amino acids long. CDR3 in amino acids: CASSRGGRGSNTEAFF. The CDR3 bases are TGTGCCAGCAGCCGGGGGGGAAGAGGCTCAAACACTGAAGCTTTCTTT.

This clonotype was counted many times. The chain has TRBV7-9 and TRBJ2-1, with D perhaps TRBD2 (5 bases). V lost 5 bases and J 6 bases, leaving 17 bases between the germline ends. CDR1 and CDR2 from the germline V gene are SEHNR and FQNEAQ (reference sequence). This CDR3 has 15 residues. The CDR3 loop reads CASSEVASLLNEQFF. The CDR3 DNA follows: TGTGCCAGCAGCGAGGTGGCTAGCTTACTCAATGAGCAGTTCTTC.

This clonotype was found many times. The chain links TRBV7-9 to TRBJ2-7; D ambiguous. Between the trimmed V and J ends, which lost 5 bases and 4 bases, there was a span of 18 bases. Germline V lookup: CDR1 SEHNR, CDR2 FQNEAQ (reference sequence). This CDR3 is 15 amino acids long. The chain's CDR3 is CASSIPRTATYEQYF. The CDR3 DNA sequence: TGTGCCAGCAGCATCCCCCGAACAGCGACATACGAGCAGTACTTC.